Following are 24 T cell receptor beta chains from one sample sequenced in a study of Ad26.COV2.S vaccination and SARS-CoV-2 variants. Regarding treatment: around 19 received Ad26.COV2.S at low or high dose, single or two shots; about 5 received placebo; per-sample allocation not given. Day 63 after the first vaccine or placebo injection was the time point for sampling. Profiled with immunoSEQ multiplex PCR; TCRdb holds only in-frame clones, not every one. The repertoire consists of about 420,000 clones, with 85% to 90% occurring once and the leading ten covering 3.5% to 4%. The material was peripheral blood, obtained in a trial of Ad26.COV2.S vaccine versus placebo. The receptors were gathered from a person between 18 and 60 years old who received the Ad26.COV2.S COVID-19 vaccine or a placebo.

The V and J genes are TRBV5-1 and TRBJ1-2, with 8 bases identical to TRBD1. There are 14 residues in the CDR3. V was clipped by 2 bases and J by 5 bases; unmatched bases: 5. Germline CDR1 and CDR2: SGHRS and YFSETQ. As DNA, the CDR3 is TGCGCCAGCAGCTTCGGACAGGGAGAGTATGGCTACACCTTC. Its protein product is CASSFGQGEYGYTF.

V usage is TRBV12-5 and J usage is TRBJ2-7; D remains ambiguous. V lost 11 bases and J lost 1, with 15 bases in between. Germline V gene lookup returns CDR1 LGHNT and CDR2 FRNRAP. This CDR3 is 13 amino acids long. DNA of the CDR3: TGTGCTTCCTTCCAGGACGGATCCTACGAGCAGTACTTC. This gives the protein CASFQDGSYEQYF.

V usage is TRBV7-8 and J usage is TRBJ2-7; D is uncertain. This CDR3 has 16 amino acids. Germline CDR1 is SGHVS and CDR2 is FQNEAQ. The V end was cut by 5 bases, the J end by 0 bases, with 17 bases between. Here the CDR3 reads CASSPPRRRVSYEQYF. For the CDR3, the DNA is TGTGCCAGCAGCCCACCCCGCCGCCGGGTCTCCTACGAGCAGTACTTC.

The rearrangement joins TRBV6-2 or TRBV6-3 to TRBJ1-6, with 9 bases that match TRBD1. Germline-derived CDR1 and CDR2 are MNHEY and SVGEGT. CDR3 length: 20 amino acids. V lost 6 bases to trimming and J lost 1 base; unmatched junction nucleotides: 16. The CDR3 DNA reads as TGTGCCAGCAGCCCCCGCCCGGGACAGGGAAGTGGATCCTATAATTCACCCCTCCACTTT. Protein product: CASSPRPGQGSGSYNSPLHF.

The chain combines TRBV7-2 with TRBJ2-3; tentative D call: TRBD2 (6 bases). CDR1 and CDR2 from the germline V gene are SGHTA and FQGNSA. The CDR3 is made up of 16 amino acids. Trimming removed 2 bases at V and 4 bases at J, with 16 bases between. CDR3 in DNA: TGTGCCAGCAGCTTAACGGGGCGGGGAGCGCCAGATACGCAGTATTTT. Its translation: CASSLTGRGAPDTQYF.

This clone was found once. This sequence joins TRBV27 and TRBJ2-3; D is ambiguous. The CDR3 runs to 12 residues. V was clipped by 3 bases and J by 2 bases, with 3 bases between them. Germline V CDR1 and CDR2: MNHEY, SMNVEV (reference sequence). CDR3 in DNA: TGTGCCAGCAGTTTTACCACAGATACGCAGTATTTT. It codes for CASSFTTDTQYF.

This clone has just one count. The CDR3 coding sequence is TGTGCCAGCAGCTTAGACTCGGCTAGCGGGGGGTATGAGCAGTTCTTC. Encoded protein: CASSLDSASGGYEQFF. The chain joins TRBV7-2 to TRBJ2-1; 11 bases fit TRBD2. The V gene end was trimmed by 1 base and the J gene end by 8 bases; junction bases not matched to a gene: 7. The CDR3 runs 16 residues. Germline V CDR1 and CDR2: SGHTA, FQGNSA.

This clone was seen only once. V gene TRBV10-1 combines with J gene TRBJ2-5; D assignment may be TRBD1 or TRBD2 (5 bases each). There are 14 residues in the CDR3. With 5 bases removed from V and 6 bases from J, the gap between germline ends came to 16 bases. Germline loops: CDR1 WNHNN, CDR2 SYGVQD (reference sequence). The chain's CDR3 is CASSLGTSLKTQYF. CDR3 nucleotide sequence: TGCGCCAGCAGTTTAGGGACCTCTTTGAAGACCCAGTACTTC.

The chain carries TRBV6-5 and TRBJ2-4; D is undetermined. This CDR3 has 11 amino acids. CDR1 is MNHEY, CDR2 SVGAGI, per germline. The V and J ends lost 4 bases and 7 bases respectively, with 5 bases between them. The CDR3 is CASSSANIQYF. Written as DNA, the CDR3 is TGTGCCAGCAGTTCCGCCAACATTCAGTACTTC.

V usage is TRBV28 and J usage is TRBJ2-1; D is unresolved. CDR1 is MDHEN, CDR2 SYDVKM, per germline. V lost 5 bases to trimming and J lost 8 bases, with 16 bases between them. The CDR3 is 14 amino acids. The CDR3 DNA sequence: TGTGCCAGCAGTCCGCTATCTGTCGCCCATGAGCAGTTCTTC. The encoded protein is CASSPLSVAHEQFF.

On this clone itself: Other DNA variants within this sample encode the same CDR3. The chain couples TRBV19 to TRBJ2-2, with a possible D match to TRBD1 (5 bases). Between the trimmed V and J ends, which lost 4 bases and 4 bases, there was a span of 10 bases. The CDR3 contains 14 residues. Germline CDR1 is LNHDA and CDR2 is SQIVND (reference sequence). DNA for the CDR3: TGTGCCAGTAGTACGCAGGGTACCACCGGGGAGCTGTTTTTT. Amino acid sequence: CASSTQGTTGELFF.

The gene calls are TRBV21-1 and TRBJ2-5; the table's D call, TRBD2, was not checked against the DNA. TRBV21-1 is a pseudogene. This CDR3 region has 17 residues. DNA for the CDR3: TGTGCCAGCAGCAAAACCCCGGGACTAGCGATACAAGAGACCCAGTACTTC. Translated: CASSKTPGLAIQETQYF.

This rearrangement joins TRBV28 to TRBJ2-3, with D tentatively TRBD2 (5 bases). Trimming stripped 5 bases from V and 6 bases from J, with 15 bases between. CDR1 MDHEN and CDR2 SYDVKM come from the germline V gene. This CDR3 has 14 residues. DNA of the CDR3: TGTGCCAGCAGTCCCCGGCTAGCTCCCGATACGCAGTATTTT. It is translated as CASSPRLAPDTQYF.

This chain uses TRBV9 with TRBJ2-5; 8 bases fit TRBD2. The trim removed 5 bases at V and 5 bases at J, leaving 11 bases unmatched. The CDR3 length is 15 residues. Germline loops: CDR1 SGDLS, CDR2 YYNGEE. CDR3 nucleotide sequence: TGTGCCAGCAGTGGTAGCGGGGCCTCAGGTGAGACCCAGTACTTC. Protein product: CASSGSGASGETQYF. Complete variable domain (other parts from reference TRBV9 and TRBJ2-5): DSGVTQTPKHLITATGQRVTLRCSPRSGDLSVYWYQQSLDQGLQFLIQYYNGEERAKGNILERFSAQQFPDLHSELNLSSLELGDSALYFCASSGSGASGETQYFGPGTRLLVL.

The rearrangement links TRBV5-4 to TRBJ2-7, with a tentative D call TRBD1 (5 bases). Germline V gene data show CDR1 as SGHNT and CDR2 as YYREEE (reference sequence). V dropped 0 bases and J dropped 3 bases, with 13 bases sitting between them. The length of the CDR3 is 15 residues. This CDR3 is CASSLGQGYRYEQYF. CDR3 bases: TGTGCCAGCAGCTTGGGCCAGGGATATCGCTACGAGCAGTACTTC.

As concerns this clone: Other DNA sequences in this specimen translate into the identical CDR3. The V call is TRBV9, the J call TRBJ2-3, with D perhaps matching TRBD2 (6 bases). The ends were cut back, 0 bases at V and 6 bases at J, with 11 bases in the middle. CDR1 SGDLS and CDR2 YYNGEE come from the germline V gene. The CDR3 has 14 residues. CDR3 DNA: TGTGCCAGCAGCGTAGATCTAGCGCCGGATACGCAGTATTTT. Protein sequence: CASSVDLAPDTQYF.

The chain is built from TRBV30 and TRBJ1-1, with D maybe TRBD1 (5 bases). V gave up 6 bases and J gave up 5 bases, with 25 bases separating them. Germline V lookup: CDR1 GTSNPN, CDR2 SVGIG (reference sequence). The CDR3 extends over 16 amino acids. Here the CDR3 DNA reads TGTGCCTGCTGGTGTACCGCCCCGGGGGGGGGTACTGAAGCTTTCTTT. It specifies CACWCTAPGGGTEAFF.

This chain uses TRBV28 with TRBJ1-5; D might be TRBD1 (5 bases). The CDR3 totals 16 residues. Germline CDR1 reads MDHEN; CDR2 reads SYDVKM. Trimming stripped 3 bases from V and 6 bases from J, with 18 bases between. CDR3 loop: CASSFGVLGEGQPQHF. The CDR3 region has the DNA TGTGCCAGCAGTTTCGGGGTTTTAGGGGAGGGTCAGCCCCAGCATTTT. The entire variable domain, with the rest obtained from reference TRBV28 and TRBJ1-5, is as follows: DVKVTQSSRYLVKRTGEKVFLECVQDMDHENMFWYRQDPGLGLRLIYFSYDVKMKEKGDIPEGYSVSREKKERFSLILESASTNQTSMYLCASSFGVLGEGQPQHFGDGTRLSIL.

This CDR3 reads CASSLEGEGGGYTF. The CDR3 nucleotides read TGTGCCAGCAGCTTAGAAGGCGAGGGAGGGGGCTACACCTTC. V and J are TRBV7-2 and TRBJ1-2; D not certain. The ends were cut back, 1 base at V and 8 bases at J, with 14 bases in the middle. This CDR3 has 14 residues. In germline, CDR1 is SGHTA, CDR2 FQGNSA.

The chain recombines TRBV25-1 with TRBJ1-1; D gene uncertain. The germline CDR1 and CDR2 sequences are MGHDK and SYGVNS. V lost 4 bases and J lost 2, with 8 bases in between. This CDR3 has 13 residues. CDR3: CASSVAGNTEAFF. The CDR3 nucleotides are TGTGCCAGCAGTGTAGCAGGCAACACTGAAGCTTTCTTT.

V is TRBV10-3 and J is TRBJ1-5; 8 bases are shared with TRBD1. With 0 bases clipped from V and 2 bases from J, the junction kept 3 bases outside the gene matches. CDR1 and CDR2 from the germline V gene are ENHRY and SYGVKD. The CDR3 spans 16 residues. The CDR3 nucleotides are TGTGCCATCAGTGAGTCAGGACAGGGAGGCAATCAGCCCCAGCATTTT. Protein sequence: CAISESGQGGNQPQHF.

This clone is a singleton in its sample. CDR3 amino acids: CASSLPTGTGLQETQYF. The CDR3 DNA sequence: TGTGCCAGCAGCTTGCCGACCGGGACAGGGCTCCAAGAGACCCAGTACTTC. The chain uses TRBV5-6 and TRBJ2-5, with TRBD1 identical over 9 bases. The germline V gene has CDR1 SGHDT and CDR2 YYEEEE. V shed 1 base and J 1 base; nucleotides not matched to a gene: 8. This CDR3 contains 17 residues.

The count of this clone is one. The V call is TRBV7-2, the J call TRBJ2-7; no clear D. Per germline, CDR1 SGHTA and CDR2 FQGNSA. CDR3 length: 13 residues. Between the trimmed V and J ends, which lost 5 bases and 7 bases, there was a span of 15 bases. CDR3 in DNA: TGTGCCAGCAGCGCGTCAGAAGGGATTGAGCAGTACTTC. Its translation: CASSASEGIEQYF.

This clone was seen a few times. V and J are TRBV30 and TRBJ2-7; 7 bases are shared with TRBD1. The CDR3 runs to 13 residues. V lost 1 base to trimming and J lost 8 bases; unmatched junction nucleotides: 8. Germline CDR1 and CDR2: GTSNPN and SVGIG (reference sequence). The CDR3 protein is CAWSEDTGAKQYF. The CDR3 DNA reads TGTGCCTGGAGTGAGGATACAGGGGCTAAGCAGTACTTC.